This T cell receptor beta chain was recovered during a study of blood T cells in healthy people across ages. Study summary: Per two T cells, template switching captured roughly one barcoded beta molecule.

The germline gives CDR1 SGHTA, CDR2 FQGNSA. The V and J ends lost 5 bases and 3 bases respectively, with 19 bases between them. There are 16 residues in the CDR3. This clonotype was observed at least ten times. Its antigen remains unknown. Points from the study as a whole: No conclusive comparison of naive versus antigen-experienced cells was possible with unsorted PBMCs. The long-lived group displayed more naive CD4+ cells, plus higher diversity, than the aged donors did. As naive T cell percentage varied, TCR beta diversity correlated strongly with it.

Then a second PCR, running roughly 7 to 11 cycles, was carried out with a sample-barcoded 5' primer and a J-beta primer mix. TCRdb called the 5' RACE reads again in MiXCR, with one record for every CDR3 protein. The sample holds about 1.7 million distinct CDR3 sequences, 28% seen once. The sequence derives from a woman under 40 in good health. The sequencing input was blood. This chain joins TRBV7-2 and TRBJ2-5; no clear D. CDR3 bases: TGTGCCAGCAGCCGGACCGAGGACGGCATAAAAGAGACCCAGTACTTC. Amino acid sequence: CASSRTEDGIKETQYF.